The rows below give T cell receptor beta chains drawn from one sample of a study of patients and donors after allogeneic stem cell transplantation. TCRdb recomputed calls from the RT-PCR reads with MiXCR, one row per CDR3 protein. The sample lists under 35,000 distinct CDR3 sequences, 37% seen once, with 76% in the top ten. Specimen: blood, either unsorted or a sorted T cell fraction (not recorded which). These receptors originate from a human donor who was either an allogeneic HSCT recipient or a stem cell or donor lymphocyte infusion donor (not recorded which). It is not recorded whose cells these are; they may come from a transplant donor. Both conserved end residues are part of each CDR3. Each record gives: D gene, clone size, J gene, V gene, CDR3 DNA, CDR3 protein. The D gene is left open where the match is weak. Rows may omit the clone size; those that give it use once, few, many or a size class.

TRBD1 | few | TRBJ2-1 | TRBV7-2 | TGTGCCAGCAGCTTAACGTCTGGACAGGGGAATAATGAGCAGTTCTTC | CASSLTSGQGNNEQFF
NA | NA | TRBJ2-1 | TRBV5-1 | TGCGCCAGCAGCGCGACCGGGGAAGGGATTGAGCAGTTCTTC | CASSATGEGIEQFF
NA | many | TRBJ1-2 | TRBV14 | TGTGCCAGCAGCCTGTCCGGGGGTACCTATGCTGGCTACACCTTC | CASSLSGGTYAGYTF
NA | few | TRBJ1-2 | TRBV6-1 | TGTGCCAGCAGCGCCCAGGGCGCTCTCTATGGCTACACCTTC | CASSAQGALYGYTF
TRBD1 | NA | TRBJ1-6 | TRBV20-1 | TGCAGTGCTAGGGTTACAGGGGGCTGGAGTAATTCACCCCTCCACTTT | CSARVTGGWSNSPLHF
NA | NA | TRBJ1-6 | TRBV7-9 | TGTGCCAGCAGCTTCGGCCACCAGGGAAGCTATAATTCACCCCTCCACTTT | CASSFGHQGSYNSPLHF
TRBD2 | few | TRBJ2-5 | TRBV3-1 | TGTGCCAGCAGCCACGCTAGCGGGAACACCCAAGAGACCCAGTACTTC | CASSHASGNTQETQYF
TRBD1 | NA | TRBJ1-2 | TRBV5-1 | TGCGCCAGCAGCTTGGCCCTGACAGGGGAAGGCTATGGCTACACCTTC | CASSLALTGEGYGYTF
NA | NA | TRBJ1-1 | TRBV7-6 | TGTGCCAGCAGCTCCCCTCCGGCAGGCTTGAACACTGAAGCTTTCTTT | CASSSPPAGLNTEAFF
NA | NA | TRBJ2-7 | TRBV15 | TGTGCCACCAGCAGGGGTAGGGACTACGAGCAGTACTTC | CATSRGRDYEQYF
NA | NA | TRBJ1-4 | TRBV7-9 | TGTGCCAGCAGCTTTACCCCGGTGGGCCATCCACGGGATCTAACTAATGAAAAACTGTTTTTT | CASSFTPVGHPRDLTNEKLFF
NA | NA | TRBJ2-1 | TRBV4-1 | TGCGCCAGCAGCCAGCCCGAATCGGCAGGTGAGCAGTTCTTC | CASSQPESAGEQFF
TRBD1 | few | TRBJ1-5 | TRBV6-2/TRBV6-3 | TGTGCCAGCAGTCACCTGGGACAGGGCGGCAATCAGCCCCAGCATTTT | CASSHLGQGGNQPQHF
NA | few | TRBJ2-1 | TRBV7-3 | TGTGCCAGCAGCTTTTCCTTGGGGACAGAGCAGTTCTTC | CASSFSLGTEQFF
NA | NA | TRBJ2-6 | TRBV27 | TGTGCCAGCACCTACGGGGGATCTGGGGCCAACGTCCTGACTTTC | CASTYGGSGANVLTF
TRBD1 | few | TRBJ1-2 | TRBV10-3 | TGTGCCATCAGTGGGGACAGGTTCTATGGCTACACCTTC | CAISGDRFYGYTF
TRBD1 | NA | TRBJ2-5 | TRBV24-1 | TGTGCCACCAGTGATGCCCCTGGCAGGGGGCAACAAGAGACCCAGTACTTC | CATSDAPGRGQQETQYF
TRBD1 | NA | TRBJ2-1 | TRBV2 | TGTGCCAGCAGGGGGTGGTGGGACAGGATGGGCAATGAGCAGTTCTTC | CASRGWWDRMGNEQFF
NA | few | TRBJ1-5 | TRBV20-1 | TGCAGTGCTAGATACAGGGCCCAGCCCCAGCATTTT | CSARYRAQPQHF
NA | once | TRBJ2-6 | TRBV4-3 | TGCGCCAGCAGCCAAGATCGTCGTACCTCTGGGGCCAACGTCCTGACTTTC | CASSQDRRTSGANVLTF
TRBD1 | few | TRBJ2-5 | TRBV29-1 | TGCAGCGTTGGAGGACAGGGGCGGGAGACCCAGTACTTC | CSVGGQGRETQYF
TRBD1 | few | TRBJ1-1 | TRBV11-3 | TGTGCCAGCAGCTCCCCCGCAGGGGGAAACACTGAAGCTTTCTTT | CASSSPAGGNTEAFF
NA | few | TRBJ1-2 | TRBV15 | TGTGCCACCAGCAGAGATATATTTCCCTATGGCTACACCTTC | CATSRDIFPYGYTF
NA | NA | TRBJ1-5 | TRBV20-1 | TGCAGTGCTACAAAAGGAGTGAATCAGCCCCAGCATTTT | CSATKGVNQPQHF
NA | NA | TRBJ1-6 | TRBV20-1 | TGCAGTGCTCTCGCGGGACACAGCTATAATTCACCCCTCCACTTT | CSALAGHSYNSPLHF
TRBD1 | few | TRBJ1-6 | TRBV20-1 | TGCAGTGCTAGGGGACAGGGGAGTTCACCCCTCCACTTT | CSARGQGSSPLHF
NA | once | TRBJ2-3 | TRBV24-1 | TGTGCCACCAGTGTTCCGGGAGTGGATACGCAGTATTTT | CATSVPGVDTQYF
TRBD1 | NA | TRBJ1-1 | TRBV10-3 | TGTGCCATCAGCTTCGACAGGGCCACTGAAGCTTTCTTT | CAISFDRATEAFF
NA | NA | TRBJ2-1 | TRBV12-3/TRBV12-4 | TGTGCCAGCAGTATTAAGTCGAGCGGCCTAGGGCCCAATGAGCAGTTCTTC | CASSIKSSGLGPNEQFF
TRBD1 | many | TRBJ1-2 | TRBV12-3/TRBV12-4 | TGTGCCAGCAGGTCTCAGGGGGCCAAGGGCTACACCTTC | CASRSQGAKGYTF